The clone carrying this T cell receptor (beta chain) has a single count. The authors' processing: Counts of nucleated cells, estimated from reference gene primer amplification, were obtained. Data came from immunoSEQ multiplex PCR; TCRdb stores just in-frame clones and leaves some out. V, J and clone size are those of that table, while D and trimming were read from the DNA. The sample lists some 460,000 clones; roughly 89% were seen once. This specimen comes from a study of blood T cell repertoires in COVID-19. Study at large: The United States, Italy and Spain provided the acute and convalescent COVID-19 samples. T cells, B-cell-depleted T cells, or PBMCs supplied cDNA or gDNA.

Germline V gene lookup returns CDR1 MGHRA and CDR2 YSYEKL. The CDR3 loop spans 16 amino acids. The V and J ends lost 2 bases and 0 bases respectively, with 11 bases between them. The source of this sequence is a woman between 25 and 40 years old with acute or convalescent COVID-19. The rearrangement links TRBV4-1 to TRBJ1-3; D gene uncertain. Sequencing was performed on peripheral blood. CDR3 nucleotides: TGCGCCAGCAGCCAAAACAGTGCTCTCTCTGGAAACACCATATATTTT. It codes for CASSQNSALSGNTIYF.